These 8 T cell receptor beta chains were sequenced from one sample in a study of OX40 agonist ivuxolimab in advanced cancers. Clones were sequenced by immunoSEQ multiplex PCR, and TCRdb holds only the in-frame ones, with some missing. The sample has 8,500 to 11,000 clones, just over 75% seen once. The sequenced sample was CD4+ or CD8+ T cells sorted from blood, obtained in a trial of the OX40 agonist ivuxolimab. The receptors were gathered from an adult with an advanced solid tumor such as melanoma, head and neck, liver or kidney cancer.

The V gene is TRBV2, the J gene TRBJ2-7; the match to TRBD2 covers 11 bases. Germline V CDR1 and CDR2: SNHLY, FYNNEI. The CDR3 spans 15 residues. The trim removed 6 bases at V and 0 bases at J, leaving 4 bases unmatched. The CDR3 here is CASRELAGASYEQYF. The CDR3 DNA is TGTGCCAGCAGAGAACTAGCGGGGGCCTCCTACGAGCAGTACTTC.

V usage is TRBV28 and J usage is TRBJ1-4, with D unclear. CDR1 MDHEN and CDR2 SYDVKM come from the germline V gene. CDR3 size: 14 residues. V lost 2 bases and J 9 bases, leaving 13 bases between the germline ends. The DNA of the CDR3 is TGTGCCAGCAGTTTACTCGGGGAGGGAAAAAAACTGTTTTTT. Amino acid sequence: CASSLLGEGKKLFF.

V usage is TRBV5-5 and J usage is TRBJ2-1, with D possibly being TRBD1 or TRBD2 (5 bases each). V lost 3 bases to trimming and J lost 7 bases, with 17 bases between them. Germline assignment: CDR1 SGHKS and CDR2 YYEKEE (reference sequence). The CDR3 totals 15 residues. In nucleotides, the CDR3 is TGTGCCAGCAGCTGGACCCCAGGGCGGGCTAATGAGCAGTTCTTC. Protein sequence: CASSWTPGRANEQFF.

This chain uses TRBV4-1 with TRBJ2-1; 12 bases map to TRBD2. After removal of 4 bases from V and 4 bases from J, the junction contained 11 bases not matched to a gene. CDR1 is MGHRA, CDR2 YSYEKL, per germline. CDR3 length: 18 residues. The CDR3 sequence: CASSPLARTSGIYNEQFF. The CDR3 DNA reads as TGCGCCAGCAGCCCCCTCGCCCGGACTAGCGGGATTTACAATGAGCAGTTCTTC.

The rearrangement uses TRBV6-1 and TRBJ2-6; 8 bases agree with TRBD1. V shed 8 bases, J shed 0 bases, and the junction held 3 bases outside the gene matches. Germline V lookup: CDR1 MNHNS, CDR2 SASEGT. This CDR3 comprises 15 residues. CDR3 nucleotides: TGTGCCAGCGCCACAGGGGGCTCTGGGGCCAACGTCCTGACTTTC. Protein product: CASATGGSGANVLTF.

V usage is TRBV7-3 and J usage is TRBJ1-4; maybe TRBD1 (6 bases). The CDR3 has 14 residues. The germline CDR1 and CDR2 sequences are SGHTA and FQGTGA. Trimming left V 3 bases short and J 5 bases short, with 10 bases between. The CDR3 sequence is CASSLTGGNEKLFF. The CDR3 DNA reads TGTGCCAGCAGCTTGACAGGCGGGAATGAAAAACTGTTTTTT.

The gene calls are TRBV27 and TRBJ2-3; D remains unclear. Trimming took 5 bases from V and 0 from J, leaving 12 bases between them. The germline CDR1 and CDR2 sequences are MNHEY and SMNVEV (reference sequence). CDR3 length equals 15 residues. The DNA for the CDR3 is TGTGCCAGCAGTCCGCAGGACGGGAGCACAGATACGCAGTATTTT. It codes for CASSPQDGSTDTQYF.

The V and J genes are TRBV29-1 and TRBJ2-7, with 9 nucleotides matching TRBD1. The CDR3 length is 13 residues. Per germline, CDR1 SQVTM and CDR2 ANQGSEA. V lost 6 bases to trimming and J lost 2 bases; unmatched junction nucleotides: 5. The CDR3 DNA follows: TGCAGCGTGAGGACAGGGGTCCCCTACGAGCAGTACTTC. It specifies CSVRTGVPYEQYF.